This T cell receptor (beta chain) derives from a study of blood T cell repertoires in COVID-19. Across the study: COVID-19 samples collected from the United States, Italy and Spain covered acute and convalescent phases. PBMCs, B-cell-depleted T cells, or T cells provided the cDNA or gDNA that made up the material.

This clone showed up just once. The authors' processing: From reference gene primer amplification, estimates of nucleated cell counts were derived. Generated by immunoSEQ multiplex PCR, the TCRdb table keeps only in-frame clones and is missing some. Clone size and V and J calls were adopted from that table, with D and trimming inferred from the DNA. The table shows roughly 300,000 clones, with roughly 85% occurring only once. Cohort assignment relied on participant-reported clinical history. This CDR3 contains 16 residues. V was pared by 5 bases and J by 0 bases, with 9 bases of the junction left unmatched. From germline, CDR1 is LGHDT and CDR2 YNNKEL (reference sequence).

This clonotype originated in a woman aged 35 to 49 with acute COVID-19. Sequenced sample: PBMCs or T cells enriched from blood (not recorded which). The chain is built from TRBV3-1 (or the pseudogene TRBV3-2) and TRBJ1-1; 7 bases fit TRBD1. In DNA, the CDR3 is TGTGCCAGCAGCTTTCGGACAGGATGGGTGAACACTGAAGCTTTCTTT. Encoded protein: CASSFRTGWVNTEAFF.